The 3 T cell receptor beta chains in this list originate from one sample, sequenced in a study of blood T cell repertoires in COVID-19. Measured with immunoSEQ multiplex PCR; TCRdb has only the in-frame clones, and not every one. This sample has 200,000 to 250,000 clones, with 65% to 85% found just once. Sequencing was done on a sample of peripheral blood. These receptors were collected from a woman aged 25 to 39 who had recovered from COVID-19.

The genes are TRBV2 and TRBJ2-3; a possible D gene is TRBD2 (6 bases). Between the trimmed V and J ends, which lost 4 bases and 2 bases, there was a span of 13 bases. Germline V gene sequence: CDR1 SNHLY, CDR2 FYNNEI. There are 15 residues in the CDR3. Here the CDR3 reads CASSGGAGTTDTQYF. In nucleotides, the CDR3 is TGTGCCAGCAGTGGAGGGGCGGGGACCACAGATACGCAGTATTTT.

Written as DNA, the CDR3 is TGTGCCAGCAGTTACTTCTCTTCTAGTCGCAATGAGCAGTTCTTC. Translating it yields CASSYFSSSRNEQFF. The chain carries TRBV6-5 and TRBJ2-1; D remains unclear. Per the germline V gene, CDR1 is MNHEY and CDR2 is SVGAGI. The CDR3 extends over 15 amino acids. V gave up 1 base and J gave up 6 bases, with 13 bases separating them.

The chain has TRBV9 and TRBJ2-1, with D perhaps TRBD1 (5 bases). CDR3 length: 13 amino acids. CDR1 SGDLS and CDR2 YYNGEE come from the germline V gene. Trimming removed 4 bases at V and 13 bases at J, with 18 bases between. CDR3 residues: CASSSTLGRGQFF. Here the CDR3 DNA reads TGTGCCAGCAGCTCCACGCTGGGTAGGGGACAGTTCTTC.